This paragraph reports one T cell receptor beta chain. This record comes from a study of early T cells in non-severe SARS-CoV-2 infection. TCRdb analysed the 5' RACE reads with MiXCR anew, one entry per CDR3 protein. The sample comprises around 66,000 distinct CDR3 sequences, about 13% of which are singletons, and roughly 8% rests with the top ten. The specimen was whole blood. The receptor was derived from an adult who was a healthcare worker with PCR-confirmed SARS-CoV-2 infection or an uninfected control (not recorded which).

The CDR3 is CASSHEQFF. CDR3 DNA sequence: TGTGCCAGCAGCCACGAGCAGTTCTTC. This chain joins TRBV7-8 and TRBJ2-1; unclear D gene. V was trimmed by 5 bases and J by 10 bases, leaving 3 bases between them. The CDR3 runs to 9 residues. Germline V gives CDR1 SGHVS, CDR2 FQNEAQ.